The T cell receptor beta chain described here comes from a study of shared clonotypes between healthy human individuals. Study-wide background: CD4 naive cells filled three plates per donor, CD4 memory three, CD8 naive two and CD8 memory one. General study results and limits: Collection of samples was limited to blood; tissue repertoires likely differ.

Positive CCR7 selection of CD45RO-negative cells yielded the naive CD8 cells, and terminally differentiated effector memory CD45RA+ cells were excluded. In regard to this clone: Its antigen is not known.

Clones were sequenced by immunoSEQ multiplex PCR, and TCRdb holds only the in-frame ones, with some missing. The sample holds 560,000 or so clones, approximately 96% seen once. The origin of this receptor is a woman in her 30s in good health. The sequencing input was naive CD8+ T cells sorted from blood.

CDR3: CSVEGDHYYNEQFF. Here the CDR3 DNA reads TGCAGCGTTGAAGGTGACCACTACTACAATGAGCAGTTCTTC. The chain links TRBV29-1 to TRBJ2-1, with no clear D. Per the germline V gene, CDR1 is SQVTM and CDR2 is ANQGSEA. The V end lost 1 base, the J end lost 3 bases, and 10 bases lay between the germline ends. This CDR3 contains 14 residues.